These 22 T cell receptor beta chains were all obtained from the same sample, sequenced in a study of identical twins. TCRdb itself ran the 5' RACE reads through MiXCR, one entry per CDR3 protein. The sample yields more than 200,000 distinct CDR3 sequences, around 15% seen once. Sequenced: memory (CD45RO+) T cells sorted from blood. The receptors were sampled from a young woman in good health.

About this clonotype: The junction does not match germline at one end; this may be a read error. The chain joins TRBV20-1 to TRBJ1-2; tentative D call: TRBD1 (6 bases). This CDR3 has 12 amino acids. Germline CDR1 DFQATT, CDR2 SNEGSKA (reference sequence). The CDR3 region has the DNA TGCAGTACTAGGGGTCCAGGGGTTGGCTACACCTTC. The encoded protein is CSTRGPGVGYTF.

The V and J genes are TRBV20-1 and TRBJ2-3; D not resolved. Trimming cost V 3 bases and J 1 base, with 11 bases left between them. The CDR3 has 14 residues. Germline V CDR1 and CDR2: DFQATT, SNEGSKA (reference sequence). As DNA, the CDR3 is TGCAGTGCTAGGGAGCCGTTGGGCACAGATACGCAGTATTTT. Protein sequence: CSAREPLGTDTQYF.

The rearrangement joins TRBV6-5 to TRBJ1-1; D might be TRBD1 (5 bases). The CDR3 length is 16 residues. Germline CDR1 MNHEY, CDR2 SVGAGI. V lost 4 bases and J lost 4, with 19 bases in between. CDR3 amino acids: CASSFLPGRGSTEAFF. Written as DNA, the CDR3 is TGTGCCAGCAGTTTCCTTCCGGGACGAGGTAGCACTGAAGCTTTCTTT.

This sequence joins TRBV9 and TRBJ1-2, with 10 bases fitting TRBD1. The CDR3 covers 14 residues. Looked up from germline, CDR1 is SGDLS and CDR2 is YYNGEE. Trimming took 4 bases from V and 4 from J; bases not matched to a gene: 4. The CDR3 loop is CASSTGQGFYGYTF. The CDR3 nucleotides read TGTGCCAGCAGCACGGGACAGGGGTTCTATGGCTACACCTTC.

This clonotype was seen a few times. The V and J genes are TRBV7-2 and TRBJ2-1; the match to TRBD2 covers 7 bases. The CDR3 sequence is 14 residues long. The ends lost 1 base at V and 9 bases at J; junction bases unmatched: 6. Germline CDR1 reads SGHTA; CDR2 reads FQGNSA. The CDR3 is CASSLDGDYGEQFF. CDR3 DNA sequence: TGTGCCAGCAGCTTAGACGGGGACTATGGTGAGCAGTTCTTC. Complete variable domain (other parts from reference TRBV7-2 and TRBJ2-1): GAGVSQSPSNKVTEKGKDVELRCDPISGHTALYWYRQSLGQGLEFLIYFQGNSAPDKSGLPSDRFSAERTGGSVSTLTIQRTQQEDSAVYLCASSLDGDYGEQFFGPGTRLTVL.

This chain joins TRBV5-1 and TRBJ1-1; D is perhaps TRBD1 (6 bases). The CDR3 is 15 residues long. Germline values: CDR1 SGHRS, CDR2 YFSETQ. Between the trimmed V and J ends, which lost 0 bases and 6 bases, there was a span of 15 bases. CDR3 nucleotide sequence: TGCGCCAGCAGCTTGGGTGGGACATGGCGACCTGAAGCTTTCTTT. As protein: CASSLGGTWRPEAFF.

This chain uses TRBV11-2 with TRBJ2-1; D is unresolved. Trimming took 7 bases from V and 5 from J, leaving 15 bases between them. The CDR3 has 14 residues. CDR1 and CDR2 (germline): SGHAT, FQNNGV. The CDR3 is CASTKSALHNEQFF. CDR3 DNA sequence: TGTGCCAGCACGAAATCGGCCTTACACAATGAGCAGTTCTTC.

This clonotype has ten or more counts. The chain links TRBV6-5 to TRBJ1-1, with TRBD1 matching 7 bases. This CDR3 spans 18 amino acids. Germline trimming cut 0 bases from V and 0 bases from J; bases unmatched to any gene: 10. Germline-derived CDR1 and CDR2 are MNHEY and SVGAGI. The CDR3 DNA is TGTGCCAGCAGTTACTCGAGCCCTTCAGGGGGGATGAACACTGAAGCTTTCTTT. It translates to CASSYSSPSGGMNTEAFF.

This clonotype has a count of ten or more. This chain links TRBV5-1 with TRBJ2-7; 7 nucleotides match TRBD2. The CDR3 extends over 15 amino acids. V dropped 1 base and J dropped 3; count of bases not matched to a gene: 7. The germline V gene has CDR1 SGHRS and CDR2 YFSETQ. The CDR3 region is CASSLQTGTIYEQYF. For the CDR3, the DNA is TGCGCCAGCAGCTTGCAAACTGGGACTATCTACGAGCAGTACTTC.

This clonotype was found many times. This chain joins TRBV12-3 or TRBV12-4 and TRBJ2-3; D is possibly TRBD2 (6 bases). Trimming left V 2 bases short and J 1 base short, with 10 bases between. The CDR3 loop spans 15 amino acids. The CDR3 DNA is TGTGCCAGCAGTTTAAATAGCGGCGGCACAGATACGCAGTATTTT. This sequence encodes CASSLNSGGTDTQYF.

There are many counts of this clonotype. The chain is built from TRBV12-3 or TRBV12-4 and TRBJ2-4; D possibly matches TRBD1 or TRBD2 (7 bases each). The CDR3 is made up of 15 amino acids. V was cut by 2 bases and J by 8 bases, with 16 bases left in between. The DNA for the CDR3 is TGTGCCAGCAGTTTAACCCCAGGGGGGGGGGACATTCAGTACTTC. Translating it yields CASSLTPGGGDIQYF.

Many counts were recorded for this clonotype. The J gene is TRBJ2-3, the V gene TRBV27, with D possibly TRBD2 on 6 matching bases. Germline assignment: CDR1 MNHEY and CDR2 SMNVEV (reference sequence). The CDR3 sequence is 16 residues long. V was pared by 8 bases and J by 2 bases, with 20 bases between. DNA of the CDR3: TGTGCCAGCCAAGGCCTTGGGGCGGGGAACACAGATACGCAGTATTTT. Protein product: CASQGLGAGNTDTQYF.

This rearrangement joins TRBV7-2 to TRBJ2-1; 11 nucleotides agree with TRBD2. J was trimmed by 7 bases and V by 5 bases; bases with no gene match: 7. The CDR3 has 15 residues. CDR1 is SGHTA, CDR2 FQGNSA, per germline. As DNA, the CDR3 is TGTGCCAGCAGCGCCACTAGCGGGAGTGGTAATGAGCAGTTCTTC. Residues: CASSATSGSGNEQFF.

The chain couples TRBV15 to TRBJ2-4; D is possibly TRBD1 or TRBD2 (5 bases each). Deletions cut 2 bases from V and 4 bases from J, with 18 bases between. Germline V lookup: CDR1 LNHNV, CDR2 YYDKDF (reference sequence). The CDR3 runs 17 residues. This CDR3 is CATSRSSVGTSKNIQYF. The DNA of the CDR3 is TGTGCCACCAGCAGATCATCAGTAGGGACGTCGAAAAACATTCAGTACTTC.

The chain couples TRBV7-9 to TRBJ2-5; D is tentatively TRBD1 or TRBD2 (5 bases each). The CDR3 spans 16 residues. Per the germline V gene, CDR1 is SEHNR and CDR2 is FQNEAQ (reference sequence). The ends were cut back, 5 bases at V and 6 bases at J, with 22 bases in the middle. Here the CDR3 reads CASSVPGAGKGQTQYF. CDR3 sequence (DNA): TGTGCCAGCAGCGTACCCGGGGCAGGGAAGGGGCAGACCCAGTACTTC.

This clonotype was counted only a few times. The chain employs TRBV5-1 and TRBJ2-2; D is uncertain. This CDR3 is 14 amino acids long. Trimming left V 1 base short and J 4 bases short, with 8 bases between. CDR1 is SGHRS and CDR2 is YFSETQ in the germline V gene. For the CDR3, the DNA is TGCGCCAGCAGCTTGATACAGTCCACCGGGGAGCTGTTTTTT. Translation: CASSLIQSTGELFF.

This clonotype was seen a few times. The CDR3 nucleotides read TGTGCCACCAGTCATCCTATGGAGAACAATGAGCAGTTCTTC. Its protein product is CATSHPMENNEQFF. The V gene is TRBV24-1, the J gene TRBJ2-1; D remains unclear. This CDR3 is built from 14 residues. Germline V gene data show CDR1 as KGHDR and CDR2 as SFDVKD. V was shortened by 6 bases and J by 5 bases, with 13 bases between the two germline ends.

This clonotype appeared a few times. The gene calls are TRBV7-2 and TRBJ2-5, with D possibly matching TRBD2 (5 bases). The V gene lost 1 base and the J gene lost 4 bases, with 7 bases spanning the gap. The CDR3 is 13 amino acids. Germline loops: CDR1 SGHTA, CDR2 FQGNSA. The CDR3 sequence is CASSLDAGETQYF. CDR3 nucleotide sequence: TGTGCCAGCAGCTTAGATGCGGGAGAGACCCAGTACTTC.

The genes are TRBV6-1 and TRBJ2-3; 9 bases line up with TRBD2. The CDR3 runs to 16 residues. The V and J ends lost 4 bases and 2 bases, in that order; junction bases with no gene match: 7. CDR1 is MNHNS and CDR2 is SASEGT in the germline V gene. CDR3 coding DNA: TGTGCCAGCAGTGGACTAGCGGCAATACTCACAGATACGCAGTATTTT. It translates to CASSGLAAILTDTQYF.

This clonotype turned up a few times. The chain combines TRBV25-1 with TRBJ1-1; possible D gene TRBD1, 5 bases. This CDR3 spans 13 amino acids. Trimming cost V 6 bases and J 3 bases, with 11 bases left between them. Germline lookup yields CDR1 MGHDK and CDR2 SYGVNS. CDR3 sequence: CASRGVGDTEAFF. The CDR3, as DNA: TGTGCCAGCAGAGGGGTGGGAGACACTGAAGCTTTCTTT.

The CDR3 DNA reads TGTGCCAGCAGCGTTGACAGGAACCGTGAAGCTTTCTTT. The encoded protein is CASSVDRNREAFF. This chain links TRBV7-6 with TRBJ1-1, with D tentatively TRBD1 (6 bases). The ends were cut back, 5 bases at V and 7 bases at J, with 14 bases in the middle. Looked up from germline, CDR1 is SGHVS and CDR2 is FNYEAQ. This CDR3 has 13 residues. Supplemented by reference TRBV7-6 and TRBJ1-1, the full variable domain reads GAGVSQSPRYKVTKRGQDVALRCDPISGHVSLYWYRQALGQGPEFLTYFNYEAQQDKSGLPNDRFSAERPEGSISTLTIQRTEQRDSAMYRCASSVDRNREAFFGQGTRLTVV.

This clonotype was seen a handful of times. The chain couples TRBV7-6 to TRBJ2-2; 13 bases are a match to TRBD2. Germline V gene sequence: CDR1 SGHVS, CDR2 FNYEAQ. This CDR3 spans 20 amino acids. Trimming removed 1 base from V and 0 bases from J; junction bases left unmatched: 8. The CDR3 spells CASSLGVRLAGGANTGELFF. CDR3 sequence (DNA): TGTGCCAGCAGCTTAGGAGTCAGACTAGCGGGAGGCGCGAACACCGGGGAGCTGTTTTTT.